The next 4 T cell receptor beta chains were all read from a single sample in a study of blood T cell repertoires in COVID-19. Clones were sequenced by immunoSEQ multiplex PCR, and TCRdb holds only the in-frame ones, with some missing. In the table there are about 270,000 clones, approximately 87% of which are singletons. Sequencing was carried out using peripheral blood. The receptors originated from a woman aged 45-59 years with acute or convalescent COVID-19.

The V call is TRBV7-3, the J call TRBJ2-1; TRBD2 agrees at 8 bases. This CDR3 is 16 amino acids long. V dropped 0 bases and J dropped 5; count of bases not matched to a gene: 6. In germline, CDR1 is SGHTA, CDR2 FQGTGA. The CDR3 nucleotides read TGTGCCAGCAGCTTAACGTCACTAGCGGTAGACAATGAGCAGTTCTTC. Translating it yields CASSLTSLAVDNEQFF.

The rearrangement uses TRBV5-8 and TRBJ1-5, with D possibly matching TRBD1 (6 bases). The CDR3 is 17 amino acids. Germline V gene lookup returns CDR1 SGHTS and CDR2 YDEGEE. Trimming stripped 0 bases from V and 5 bases from J, with 18 bases between. CDR3 nucleotide sequence: TGTGCCAGCAGCTTGGAGGTTTTGGACAGCACTTATCAGCCCCAGCATTTT. Translating it yields CASSLEVLDSTYQPQHF.

The chain links TRBV19 to TRBJ1-5; TRBD1 matches 8 bases. Germline V gene data show CDR1 as LNHDA and CDR2 as SQIVND (reference sequence). The ends lost 2 bases at V and 6 bases at J; junction bases unmatched: 9. The CDR3 covers 16 residues. The CDR3 sequence is CASSIIGRGLTQPQHF. CDR3 bases: TGTGCCAGTAGTATAATCGGCAGGGGGCTAACTCAGCCCCAGCATTTT.

The chain employs TRBV6-4 and TRBJ2-1; TRBD2 agrees at 12 bases. Germline values: CDR1 MRHNA, CDR2 SNTAGT. The CDR3 is 17 residues long. V shed 6 bases, J shed 8 bases, and the junction held 14 bases outside the gene matches. The CDR3, as DNA: TGTGCCAGCAGCGTTCTAGCGGGAGGGGGTATCGTATATGAGCAGTTCTTC. Its protein is CASSVLAGGGIVYEQFF.